This paragraph covers one T cell receptor beta chain sequence. CDR1 is LGHDT and CDR2 is YNNKEL in the germline V gene (reference sequence). Deletions cut 4 bases from V and 0 bases from J, with 16 bases between. The CDR3 sequence is 17 residues long. This entry comes from a study of control samples from healthy donors and cancer patients. The table came from immunoSEQ multiplex PCR; TCRdb's copy has only in-frame clones and leaves some out. The sample lists roughly 120,000 clones; 88% were seen once. The source material was blood. The sequence derives from a woman aged 70 to 79 in good health. This chain connects TRBV3-1 (or the pseudogene TRBV3-2) to TRBJ1-3; a weak D match, TRBD1 (5 bases). CDR3 sequence: CASSPKTAGPSGNTIYF. Here the CDR3 DNA reads TGTGCCAGCAGCCCGAAGACAGCAGGCCCCTCTGGAAACACCATATATTTT.